The subject of this entry is one T cell receptor beta chain. The sample is drawn from a study of blood T cell repertoires in COVID-19. Study information: Acute and convalescent COVID-19 specimens originated in the United States, Italy and Spain. T cells, B-cell-depleted T cells, or PBMCs supplied cDNA or gDNA.

Authors' analysis steps: Quantification of nucleated cells was approximated via reference gene primer amplification. Clones were sequenced by immunoSEQ multiplex PCR, and TCRdb holds only the in-frame ones, with some missing. V and J calls and clone size follow that table, whereas D and trimming were derived from the DNA. The data show some 250,000 clones, 75% to 90% seen once. The origin of this receptor is a man in his 60s who had recovered from COVID-19. Sequencing was performed on peripheral blood.

The CDR3 spells CASSDDRSLVDEQFF. As DNA, the CDR3 is TGTGCCAGTAGTGACGACAGGTCACTCGTCGATGAGCAGTTCTTC. The rearrangement links TRBV19 to TRBJ2-1, with TRBD1 as a possible D gene (6 bases). The germline V gene encodes CDR1 LNHDA and CDR2 SQIVND (reference sequence). This CDR3 is 15 amino acids long. Trimming removed 5 bases from V and 8 bases from J, with 19 bases in between.